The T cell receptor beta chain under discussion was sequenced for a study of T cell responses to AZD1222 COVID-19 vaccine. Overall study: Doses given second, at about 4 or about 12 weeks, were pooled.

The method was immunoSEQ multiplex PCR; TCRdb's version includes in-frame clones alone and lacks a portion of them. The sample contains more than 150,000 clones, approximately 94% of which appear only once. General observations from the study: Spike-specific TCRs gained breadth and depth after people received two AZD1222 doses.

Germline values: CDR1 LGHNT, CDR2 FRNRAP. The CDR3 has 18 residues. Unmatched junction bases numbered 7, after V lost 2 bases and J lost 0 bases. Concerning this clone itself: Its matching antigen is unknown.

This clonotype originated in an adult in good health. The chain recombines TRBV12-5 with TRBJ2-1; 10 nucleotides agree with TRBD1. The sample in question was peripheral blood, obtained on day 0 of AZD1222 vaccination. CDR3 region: CASGLTPRTGGSYNEQFF. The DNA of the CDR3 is TGTGCTAGTGGTTTGACCCCTCGGACAGGGGGCTCCTACAATGAGCAGTTCTTC. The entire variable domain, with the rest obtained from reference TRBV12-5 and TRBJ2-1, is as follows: DARVTQTPRHKVTEMGQEVTMRCQPILGHNTVFWYRQTMMQGLELLAYFRNRAPLDDSGMPKDRFSAEMPDATLATLKIQPSEPRDSAVYFCASGLTPRTGGSYNEQFFGPGTRLTVL.